A selection of T cell receptor beta chains follows, all from one sample in a study of blood T cell repertoires in COVID-19. The repertoire was sequenced with immunoSEQ multiplex PCR; TCRdb's copy has only in-frame clones and lacks some. This table has about 210,000 clones, 92% appearing once. The specimen sequenced was peripheral blood. These receptors all come from a man younger than 40 with acute or convalescent COVID-19. Each CDR3 is given with its conserved first and last residue. A D gene is named only where the DNA matches it firmly. For some rows the clone size is stated as once, few or many, or as a class when expanded; others skip it.

V gene: TRBV13; D gene: TRBD2; J gene: TRBJ2-7; clone size: NA; CDR3 protein: CASSGLAGATYEQYF; CDR3 DNA: TGTGCCAGCAGCGGCCTAGCGGGGGCGACCTACGAGCAGTACTTC
V gene: TRBV11-3; D gene: NA; J gene: TRBJ1-6; clone size: NA; CDR3 protein: CASSPGRGSPLHF; CDR3 DNA: TGTGCCAGCAGCCCCGGACGGGGATCACCCCTCCACTTT
V gene: TRBV24-1; D gene: TRBD2; J gene: TRBJ2-4; clone size: NA; CDR3 protein: CATSDPAGVGKNIQYF; CDR3 DNA: TGTGCCACCAGTGATCCCGCGGGAGTGGGGAAAAACATTCAGTACTTC
V gene: TRBV19; D gene: NA; J gene: TRBJ1-5; clone size: once; CDR3 protein: CASSTPSGRDQPQHF; CDR3 DNA: TGTGCCAGTAGTACCCCGTCAGGGAGGGATCAGCCCCAGCATTTT
V gene: TRBV5-1; D gene: TRBD1; J gene: TRBJ1-4; clone size: NA; CDR3 protein: CASRRGQGPNEKLFF; CDR3 DNA: TGCGCCAGCAGGAGGGGACAGGGGCCTAATGAAAAACTGTTTTTT
V gene: TRBV3-1/TRBV3-2; D gene: TRBD1; J gene: TRBJ1-2; clone size: NA; CDR3 protein: CASSQGTAGGYTF; CDR3 DNA: TGTGCCAGCAGCCAGGGGACAGCAGGTGGCTACACCTTC
V gene: TRBV9; D gene: TRBD1; J gene: TRBJ1-1; clone size: NA; CDR3 protein: CASSVGTGVEAFF; CDR3 DNA: TGTGCCAGCAGCGTAGGGACAGGGGTAGAAGCTTTCTTT
V gene: TRBV4-1; D gene: TRBD2; J gene: TRBJ2-1; clone size: NA; CDR3 protein: CASSPWTSVNNEQFF; CDR3 DNA: TGCGCCAGCAGCCCATGGACTAGCGTTAACAATGAGCAGTTCTTC
V gene: TRBV15; D gene: NA; J gene: TRBJ1-3; clone size: NA; CDR3 protein: CATSRGGSPYFGNTIYF; CDR3 DNA: TGTGCCACCAGCAGAGGGGGCAGTCCGTATTTCGGAAACACCATATATTTT
V gene: TRBV29-1; D gene: NA; J gene: TRBJ1-2; clone size: NA; CDR3 protein: CSVEGYEGVGYTF; CDR3 DNA: TGCAGCGTTGAAGGTTACGAGGGGGTTGGCTACACCTTC
V gene: TRBV9; D gene: NA; J gene: TRBJ2-5; clone size: NA; CDR3 protein: CASSVSGQETQYF; CDR3 DNA: TGTGCCAGCAGCGTAAGCGGGCAAGAGACCCAGTACTTC
V gene: TRBV5-6; D gene: TRBD1; J gene: TRBJ1-2; clone size: NA; CDR3 protein: CASTPQTGGPYGYTF; CDR3 DNA: TGTGCCAGCACCCCCCAGACAGGGGGCCCGTATGGCTACACCTTC
V gene: TRBV7-9; D gene: NA; J gene: TRBJ1-2; clone size: NA; CDR3 protein: CASSLVVSGYTF; CDR3 DNA: TGTGCCAGCAGCTTAGTTGTAAGCGGCTACACCTTC
V gene: TRBV5-1; D gene: NA; J gene: TRBJ2-2; clone size: NA; CDR3 protein: CASTRNTGELFF; CDR3 DNA: TGCGCCAGCACGAGGAACACCGGGGAGCTGTTTTTT
V gene: TRBV7-9; D gene: NA; J gene: TRBJ2-7; clone size: NA; CDR3 protein: CATDFTEQYF; CDR3 DNA: TGTGCCACCGACTTCACCGAGCAGTACTTC
V gene: TRBV6-5; D gene: NA; J gene: TRBJ1-5; clone size: NA; CDR3 protein: CASSYSGTPNQPQHF; CDR3 DNA: TGTGCCAGCAGTTACTCCGGGACACCCAATCAGCCCCAGCATTTT
V gene: TRBV28; D gene: TRBD2; J gene: TRBJ2-1; clone size: NA; CDR3 protein: CASRIGLVREQFF; CDR3 DNA: TGTGCCAGCAGGATCGGACTAGTTCGTGAGCAGTTCTTC
V gene: TRBV6-5; D gene: TRBD2; J gene: TRBJ2-3; clone size: NA; CDR3 protein: CASSYSGAGVTDTQYF; CDR3 DNA: TGTGCCAGCAGTTACTCGGGAGCGGGAGTGACAGATACGCAGTATTTT
V gene: TRBV10-1; D gene: NA; J gene: TRBJ2-5; clone size: NA; CDR3 protein: CASSESRRGPAGETQYF; CDR3 DNA: TGCGCCAGCAGTGAGTCTCGGCGGGGCCCTGCTGGGGAGACCCAGTACTTC
V gene: TRBV27; D gene: NA; J gene: TRBJ1-2; clone size: NA; CDR3 protein: CASSPRVLYGYTF; CDR3 DNA: TGTGCCAGCAGTCCCCGAGTCCTCTATGGCTACACCTTC
V gene: TRBV5-1; D gene: TRBD2; J gene: TRBJ2-1; clone size: NA; CDR3 protein: CASSLGRGSSSYNEQFF; CDR3 DNA: TGCGCCAGCAGCTTGGGGCGGGGGTCGAGCTCCTACAATGAGCAGTTCTTC
V gene: TRBV5-1; D gene: NA; J gene: TRBJ2-7; clone size: NA; CDR3 protein: CASSPNTGRESYEQYF; CDR3 DNA: TGCGCCAGCAGCCCCAACACGGGACGGGAGTCCTACGAGCAGTACTTC
V gene: TRBV10-3; D gene: TRBD2; J gene: TRBJ2-7; clone size: NA; CDR3 protein: CAGGDGSYEQYF; CDR3 DNA: TGTGCCGGGGGGGACGGCTCCTACGAGCAGTACTTC
V gene: TRBV5-4; D gene: TRBD2; J gene: TRBJ2-1; clone size: NA; CDR3 protein: CASSLAPSGGPYNEQFF; CDR3 DNA: TGTGCCAGCAGCTTGGCCCCTAGCGGGGGGCCCTACAATGAGCAGTTCTTC
V gene: TRBV15; D gene: NA; J gene: TRBJ1-5; clone size: NA; CDR3 protein: CATSTTVDSNQPQHF; CDR3 DNA: TGTGCCACCAGCACGACAGTTGATAGCAATCAGCCCCAGCATTTT
V gene: TRBV29-1; D gene: TRBD1; J gene: TRBJ2-5; clone size: NA; CDR3 protein: CSVQGAGTQYF; CDR3 DNA: TGCAGCGTACAGGGGGCTGGGACCCAGTACTTC
V gene: TRBV28; D gene: NA; J gene: TRBJ1-2; clone size: NA; CDR3 protein: CASRPTGRGTYGYTF; CDR3 DNA: TGTGCCAGCAGACCGACCGGGAGGGGGACCTATGGCTACACCTTC
V gene: TRBV2; D gene: TRBD1; J gene: TRBJ2-7; clone size: NA; CDR3 protein: CASSVQPGQGIEQYF; CDR3 DNA: TGTGCCAGCAGTGTTCAACCGGGACAGGGGATCGAGCAGTACTTC
V gene: TRBV30; D gene: NA; J gene: TRBJ2-3; clone size: NA; CDR3 protein: CAWSAVAARTDTQYF; CDR3 DNA: TGTGCCTGGAGTGCGGTTGCTGCTCGCACAGATACGCAGTATTTT
V gene: TRBV18; D gene: TRBD1; J gene: TRBJ2-7; clone size: NA; CDR3 protein: CASSPGTGFIYEQYF; CDR3 DNA: TGTGCCAGCTCACCCGGGACAGGGTTCATCTACGAGCAGTACTTC
V gene: TRBV4-2; D gene: NA; J gene: TRBJ1-1; clone size: NA; CDR3 protein: CASSQGPTGAFF; CDR3 DNA: TGTGCCAGCAGCCAAGGACCCACAGGAGCTTTCTTT
V gene: TRBV27; D gene: NA; J gene: TRBJ1-4; clone size: NA; CDR3 protein: CASHPRGAQEEKLFF; CDR3 DNA: TGTGCCAGCCACCCTCGGGGGGCGCAAGAGGAAAAACTGTTTTTT
V gene: TRBV10-2; D gene: NA; J gene: TRBJ1-3; clone size: NA; CDR3 protein: CASTTDRASGNTIYF; CDR3 DNA: TGCGCCAGCACCACTGACAGAGCCTCTGGAAACACCATATATTTT
V gene: TRBV5-1; D gene: TRBD2; J gene: TRBJ2-3; clone size: once; CDR3 protein: CASSPGTSGAGDTQYF; CDR3 DNA: TGCGCCAGCAGCCCAGGGACTAGCGGGGCGGGAGATACGCAGTATTTT
V gene: TRBV7-9; D gene: NA; J gene: TRBJ2-7; clone size: NA; CDR3 protein: CASSFSGTYEQYF; CDR3 DNA: TGTGCCAGCAGCTTTTCCGGGACCTACGAGCAGTACTTC
V gene: TRBV5-1; D gene: TRBD2; J gene: TRBJ2-1; clone size: NA; CDR3 protein: CASSLVRGGSDEQFF; CDR3 DNA: TGCGCCAGCAGCTTGGTGCGGGGGGGATCCGATGAGCAGTTCTTC
V gene: TRBV9; D gene: TRBD2; J gene: TRBJ2-6; clone size: NA; CDR3 protein: CASSQSIIAGLTAGANVLTF; CDR3 DNA: TGTGCCAGCAGCCAATCCATAATAGCGGGATTAACTGCTGGGGCCAACGTCCTGACTTTC
V gene: TRBV27; D gene: NA; J gene: TRBJ2-2; clone size: NA; CDR3 protein: CASSLRYQGSNTGELFF; CDR3 DNA: TGTGCCAGCAGTTTAAGGTATCAGGGGTCGAACACCGGGGAGCTGTTTTTT
V gene: TRBV5-4; D gene: TRBD1; J gene: TRBJ1-1; clone size: few; CDR3 protein: CASSLGGTGNTEAFF; CDR3 DNA: TGTGCCAGCAGCTTGGGTGGGACAGGGAACACTGAAGCTTTCTTT
V gene: TRBV6-5; D gene: TRBD1; J gene: TRBJ2-6; clone size: NA; CDR3 protein: CASSQTGAGANVLTF; CDR3 DNA: TGTGCCAGCAGTCAGACAGGGGCTGGGGCCAACGTCCTGACTTTC
V gene: TRBV7-8; D gene: TRBD1; J gene: TRBJ1-2; clone size: NA; CDR3 protein: CASSSSHRGPNYGYTF; CDR3 DNA: TGTGCCAGCAGCTCGTCCCACAGGGGGCCTAACTATGGCTACACCTTC
V gene: TRBV7-3; D gene: NA; J gene: TRBJ2-1; clone size: NA; CDR3 protein: CASSLEARVHEQFF; CDR3 DNA: TGTGCCAGCAGCTTAGAGGCCAGGGTCCATGAGCAGTTCTTC
V gene: TRBV11-1; D gene: TRBD2; J gene: TRBJ2-1; clone size: NA; CDR3 protein: CASSTKRGWGGEQFF; CDR3 DNA: TGTGCCAGCAGCACCAAGCGGGGCTGGGGCGGTGAGCAGTTCTTC
V gene: TRBV5-4; D gene: TRBD1; J gene: TRBJ1-3; clone size: NA; CDR3 protein: CASSLTGQGIGNTIYF; CDR3 DNA: TGTGCCAGCAGCTTGACTGGACAGGGCATCGGAAACACCATATATTTT
V gene: TRBV5-5; D gene: NA; J gene: TRBJ1-2; clone size: NA; CDR3 protein: CASSPTGQNYGYTF; CDR3 DNA: TGTGCCAGCAGTCCCACAGGTCAAAACTATGGCTACACCTTC
V gene: TRBV28; D gene: TRBD1; J gene: TRBJ1-2; clone size: NA; CDR3 protein: CASTLGTGGGYTF; CDR3 DNA: TGTGCCAGCACCCTAGGGACAGGGGGGGGCTACACCTTC
V gene: TRBV5-1; D gene: TRBD1; J gene: TRBJ2-1; clone size: NA; CDR3 protein: CASSLAKGQGPYNEQFF; CDR3 DNA: TGCGCCAGCAGCTTGGCCAAGGGACAGGGCCCCTACAATGAGCAGTTCTTC
V gene: TRBV29-1; D gene: NA; J gene: TRBJ1-3; clone size: few; CDR3 protein: CSVTRDLTGNTIYF; CDR3 DNA: TGCAGCGTGACAAGGGACTTAACTGGAAACACCATATATTTT
V gene: TRBV5-1; D gene: NA; J gene: TRBJ2-1; clone size: NA; CDR3 protein: CASSLVMGSSYNEQFF; CDR3 DNA: TGCGCCAGCAGCTTGGTCATGGGGAGCTCCTACAATGAGCAGTTCTTC
V gene: TRBV7-2; D gene: NA; J gene: TRBJ2-3; clone size: NA; CDR3 protein: CASSYRHRDTQYF; CDR3 DNA: TGTGCCAGCAGCTATCGACACCGGGATACGCAGTATTTT
V gene: TRBV21-1; D gene: NA; J gene: TRBJ2-5; clone size: NA; CDR3 protein: CASQGQGVKTQYF; CDR3 DNA: TGTGCCAGTCAGGGACAGGGAGTCAAGACCCAGTACTTC